This T cell receptor beta chain was obtained from a study of control samples from healthy donors and cancer patients. V was pared by 3 bases and J by 8 bases, with 7 bases of the junction left unmatched. Germline lookup yields CDR1 SGHNT and CDR2 YYREEE (reference sequence). The CDR3 is 13 residues long. This clone was picked up a small number of times. The protocol was immunoSEQ multiplex PCR, while the TCRdb copy is restricted to in-frame clones and leaves out a portion. The sample records roughly 90,000 clones, roughly four fifths being singletons. This TCR was sampled from a woman aged 55 to 70 in good health. The J gene is TRBJ1-2, the V gene TRBV5-4, with 7 bases fitting TRBD1. The specimen sequenced was blood. Here the CDR3 DNA reads TGTGCCAGCAGCTCGACAGGGCTTGGGGGCTACACCTTC. Its translation is CASSSTGLGGYTF.